The clone carrying this T cell receptor (beta chain) has more than one count but fewer than ten. As yet, its antigen is unknown. This sample includes further DNA sequences coding for the same CDR3. V shed 3 bases, J shed 1 base, and the junction held 6 bases outside the gene matches. This CDR3 contains 16 residues. Germline CDR1 reads KGHSH; CDR2 reads LQKENI. This sample stems from a study of beta chain features in type 1 diabetes. Study-level results: Among patients with Type 1 diabetes, TCRB CDR3s were moderately but significantly shorter in every one of the four CD4+ subsets.

Every isolated RNA sample was fully reverse transcribed, so sequencing captured expressed TCRB transcripts. The data were produced by immunoSEQ multiplex PCR, yet TCRdb's version contains in-frame clones alone and is incomplete. The table lists approximately 140,000 clones, 9.7% of them singletons. The receptor comes from a woman aged 40 to 49 in good health. Sequenced sample: central memory CD4+ T cells from blood. The chain links TRBV18 to TRBJ2-3, with 8 bases matching TRBD2. CDR3 protein: CASSPPSSGRTDTQYF. In DNA form, the CDR3 reads TGTGCCAGCTCACCGCCCTCTAGCGGGCGCACAGATACGCAGTATTTT.